The 6 T cell receptor beta chains given below trace back to one sample, sequenced in a study of T cell responses to AZD1222 COVID-19 vaccine. Some clones are missing from TCRdb's copy, which holds only in-frame ones; the method was immunoSEQ multiplex PCR. This repertoire shows about 150,000 clones, about 90% found once; its top ten account for less than 3.5%. The material sequenced was peripheral blood, taken 28 days after the second AZD1222 dose. All receptors come from an adult who received the AZD1222 COVID-19 vaccine.

The sample holds one count of this clone. The chain is built from TRBV28 and TRBJ1-1, with D hard to call. This CDR3 spans 14 amino acids. CDR1 is MDHEN and CDR2 is SYDVKM in the germline V gene. Trimming left V 6 bases short and J 1 base short, with 12 bases between. CDR3 residues: CASSPGGENTEAFF. The CDR3 nucleotides are TGTGCCAGCAGCCCGGGCGGGGAGAACACTGAAGCTTTCTTT.

The chain joins TRBV5-1 to TRBJ1-3; D not certain. V was cut by 4 bases and J by 2 bases, with 16 bases left in between. Germline V gives CDR1 SGHRS, CDR2 YFSETQ. CDR3 length: 16 amino acids. CDR3 residues: CASSPLEIRTGNTIYF. The CDR3 DNA is TGCGCCAGCAGCCCCCTGGAGATCCGCACTGGAAACACCATATATTTT.

This rearrangement joins TRBV7-9 to TRBJ1-1, with TRBD1 as a possible D gene (6 bases). The V end was cut by 2 bases, the J end by 2 bases, with 9 bases between. The CDR3 covers 14 residues. CDR1 SEHNR and CDR2 FQNEAQ come from the germline V gene (reference sequence). The CDR3 DNA reads TGTGCCAGCAGCTTATCGGGACAAAACACTGAAGCTTTCTTT. Encoded protein: CASSLSGQNTEAFF.

V is TRBV7-2 and J is TRBJ2-2, with 7 positions matching TRBD1. Per germline, CDR1 SGHTA and CDR2 FQGNSA. This CDR3 has 14 residues. Losses at the gene ends were 3 bases for V and 4 bases for J; bases not matched to a gene: 2. The DNA for the CDR3 is TGTGCCAGCAGCTTCGACAGGGTCACCGGGGAGCTGTTTTTT. Translating gives CASSFDRVTGELFF.

The chain joins TRBV18 to TRBJ1-4, with D perhaps matching TRBD1 (6 bases). Trimming removed 3 bases from V and 7 bases from J, with 15 bases in between. The V gene's germline CDR1 is KGHSH and CDR2 LQKENI. CDR3 length: 15 amino acids. CDR3 nucleotides: TGTGCCAGCTCACCTTACAGGGAGGGTGGTGAAAAACTGTTTTTT. Encoded protein: CASSPYREGGEKLFF. The full variable domain, its missing parts supplied by reference TRBV18 and TRBJ1-4, is NAGVMQNPRHLVRRRGQEARLRCSPMKGHSHVYWYRQLPEEGLKFMVYLQKENIIDESGMPKERFSAEFPKEGPSILRIQQVVRGDSAAYFCASSPYREGGEKLFFGSGTQLSVL.

The chain carries TRBV6-6 and TRBJ1-2; 8 bases agree with TRBD1. The CDR3 covers 15 residues. Germline lookup yields CDR1 MNHNY and CDR2 SVGAGI (reference sequence). J lost 2 bases, V lost 5 bases, and 7 bases had no gene match. Here the CDR3 DNA reads TGTGCCAGCAGTCCAGGGGGCCGGCTCAACTATGGCTACACCTTC. Protein: CASSPGGRLNYGYTF.